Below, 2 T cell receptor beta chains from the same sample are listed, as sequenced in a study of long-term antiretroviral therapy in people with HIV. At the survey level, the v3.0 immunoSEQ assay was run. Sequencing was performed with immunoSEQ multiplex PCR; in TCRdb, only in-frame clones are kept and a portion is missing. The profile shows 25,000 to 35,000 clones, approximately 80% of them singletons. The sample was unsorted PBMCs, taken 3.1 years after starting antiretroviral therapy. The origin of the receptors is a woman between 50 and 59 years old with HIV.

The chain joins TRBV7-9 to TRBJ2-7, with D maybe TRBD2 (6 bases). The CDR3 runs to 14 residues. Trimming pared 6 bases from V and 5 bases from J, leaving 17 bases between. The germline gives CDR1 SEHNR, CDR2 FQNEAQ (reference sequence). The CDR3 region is CASSHSGGSNEQYV. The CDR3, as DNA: TGTGCCAGCAGTCATAGCGGCGGCTCTAACGAGCAGTACGTC.

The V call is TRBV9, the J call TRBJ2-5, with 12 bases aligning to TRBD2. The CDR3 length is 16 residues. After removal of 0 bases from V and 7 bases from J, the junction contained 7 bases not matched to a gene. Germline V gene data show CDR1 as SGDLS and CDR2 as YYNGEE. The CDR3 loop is CASSVALAGGLVTQYF. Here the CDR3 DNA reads TGTGCCAGCAGCGTAGCCCTAGCGGGGGGGCTCGTGACCCAGTACTTC. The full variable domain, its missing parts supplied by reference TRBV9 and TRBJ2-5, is DSGVTQTPKHLITATGQRVTLRCSPRSGDLSVYWYQQSLDQGLQFLIQYYNGEERAKGNILERFSAQQFPDLHSELNLSSLELGDSALYFCASSVALAGGLVTQYFGPGTRLLVL.